The 10 T cell receptor beta chains below come from one sample, sequenced in a study of blood T cell repertoires in COVID-19. The assay was immunoSEQ multiplex PCR, and TCRdb's table has in-frame clones only and misses some. This sample has 220,000 or so clones, with 86% found just once. The material sequenced was peripheral blood. Receptor source: a woman between 50 and 59 years old with COVID-19, enrolled during active disease.

The gene calls are TRBV27 and TRBJ1-2, with a tentative D call TRBD1 (5 bases). The CDR3 runs to 15 residues. Germline V CDR1 and CDR2: MNHEY, SMNVEV (reference sequence). Between the trimmed V and J ends, which lost 6 bases and 2 bases, there was a span of 16 bases. The CDR3 nucleotides are TGTGCCAGCAGCCCGACACATGGGGGGAACTATGGCTACACCTTC. It codes for CASSPTHGGNYGYTF.

The chain combines TRBV30 with TRBJ1-1, with 7 bases identical to TRBD1. The germline V gene has CDR1 GTSNPN and CDR2 SVGIG (reference sequence). The CDR3 loop spans 13 amino acids. Trimming took 5 bases from V and 4 from J; bases not matched to a gene: 7. CDR3 sequence (DNA): TGTGCCTGGGCCCGACAGGGACTCACTGAAGCTTTCTTT. This codes for CAWARQGLTEAFF.

The chain is built from TRBV11-2 and TRBJ1-2; no definite D call. Germline CDR1 SGHAT, CDR2 FQNNGV. CDR3 size: 13 residues. V lost 2 bases and J lost 2, with 6 bases in between. The CDR3, as DNA: TGTGCCAGCAGCTTAATCACAAACTATGGCTACACCTTC. Its translation: CASSLITNYGYTF.

The rearrangement uses TRBV6-5 and TRBJ1-6; a possible D gene is TRBD1 (6 bases). Trimming took off 6 bases at V and 9 bases at J, with 12 bases between the two ends. The CDR3 sequence is 13 residues long. Germline assignment: CDR1 MNHEY and CDR2 SVGAGI. In nucleotides, the CDR3 is TGTGCCAGCAGACTGGGACATCTTTCACCCCTCCACTTT. This encodes CASRLGHLSPLHF.

This clone appeared once. The chain links TRBV9 to TRBJ2-7, with 7 bases fitting TRBD1. The germline gives CDR1 SGDLS, CDR2 YYNGEE. The CDR3 runs 15 residues. The trim removed 7 bases at V and 2 bases at J, leaving 12 bases unmatched. The CDR3 region is CASAGGRGKAYEQYF. The CDR3 DNA sequence: TGTGCCAGCGCTGGGGGCAGGGGGAAGGCCTACGAGCAGTACTTC.

A remark on this clone: This sample includes further DNA sequences coding for the same CDR3. The chain couples TRBV5-1 to TRBJ1-5; a weak D match, TRBD1 (5 bases). The germline V gene has CDR1 SGHRS and CDR2 YFSETQ. V lost 0 bases, J lost 4 bases, and 8 bases lay in between. The CDR3 contains 14 residues. CDR3: CASSLAGGNQPQHF. The CDR3 DNA is TGCGCCAGCAGCTTGGCGGGGGGGAATCAGCCCCAGCATTTT.

The rearrangement links TRBV10-2 to TRBJ2-7; a weak D match, TRBD1 (5 bases). Germline V gene sequence: CDR1 WSHSY, CDR2 SAAADI. This CDR3 spans 13 amino acids. Trimming cost V 1 base and J 5 bases, with 9 bases left between them. The CDR3 DNA reads as TGCGCCAGCAGTGAGTGGGGCAGGGACGAGCAGTACGTC. It is translated as CASSEWGRDEQYV.

This chain joins TRBV11-2 and TRBJ1-1; tentatively, D is TRBD1 (5 bases). The V gene lost 6 bases and the J gene lost 6 bases, with 14 bases spanning the gap. The V gene's germline CDR1 is SGHAT and CDR2 FQNNGV. CDR3 size: 13 residues. The CDR3 DNA sequence: TGTGCCAGCAGAGCACCAGGGTTAGCTGAAGCTTTCTTT. Translation gives CASRAPGLAEAFF.

The rearrangement links TRBV3-1 (or the pseudogene TRBV3-2) to TRBJ1-6; tentatively, D is TRBD1 (5 bases). Looked up from germline, CDR1 is LGHDT and CDR2 is YNNKEL (reference sequence). The CDR3 sequence is 14 residues long. Trimming stripped 0 bases from V and 11 bases from J, with 11 bases between. The DNA for the CDR3 is TGTGCCAGCAGCCAAGATTCGGGGGTTACACCCCTCCACTTT. As protein: CASSQDSGVTPLHF.

Points on this clone: At one boundary the junction diverges from the germline segment, which might be a read error. CDR3 sequence (DNA): TGTGCCAGCAGCTTAGACCGGGGGACAGGGTTACACTTC. Translated, it gives CASSLDRGTGLHF. V and J are TRBV11-2 and TRBJ2-4; TRBD1 matches at 9 bases. CDR3 length: 13 amino acids. The V gene's germline CDR1 is SGHAT and CDR2 FQNNGV.